This record looks at one T cell receptor beta chain sequence and its context. The table lists this clone with a count of one. No cognate antigen has been identified for it. Base qualities are missing; no much larger clone stands one base away. The data were taken from a study of OX40 agonist ivuxolimab in advanced cancers. A note on the overall study: Ivuxolimab was a fully human IgG2 agonistic monoclonal antibody targeting the costimulatory receptor OX40 (CD134). Of the 50 to 55 dose-escalation patients, hepatocellular carcinoma was present in approximately 20, melanoma in approximately 15, renal cell carcinoma in 9 and head and neck cancer in 9. Intravenous ivuxolimab was administered to patients every 2 weeks at six dose levels: 0.01, 0.1, 0.3, 1.5, 3 and 10 mg/kg. Prior anti-PD-1, anti-PD-L1 or anti-CTLA-4 therapy was permitted, and about 40% of dose-escalation patients had received checkpoint inhibitors. The paper describes the monotherapy dose-escalation part (N ≈ 52 patients) of the phase I trial of ivuxolimab. Three dose-escalation patients achieved partial responses, one with hepatocellular carcinoma and two with cutaneous melanoma. A male proportion of roughly 80% and a mean age of roughly 58 years, ranging from roughly 23 to 85, were recorded for the dose-escalation cohort. Peripheral TCRbeta sequencing aimed to test whether ivuxolimab altered TCR sequence diversity and caused clonal T-cell expansion.

Patients with a history of autoimmune disease or receiving systemic immunosuppression were excluded from the trial. In every dose cohort, peripheral blood was drawn for TCR sequencing at baseline, cycle 4 day 1, and cycle 7 day 1. Samples were obtained from an open-label, multicenter, first-in-human phase I dose-escalation trial of ivuxolimab. Adults with locally advanced or metastatic melanoma, renal cell carcinoma, hepatocellular carcinoma or head and neck squamous cell carcinoma were enrolled in the trial. Before TCR sequencing, CD4+ T cells and CD8+ T cells were sorted from peripheral blood as separate populations. For sequencing of the TCRbeta CDR3 region, genomic DNA was extracted from the sorted cells. TCRbeta CDR3 regions were sequenced using the immunoSEQ Assay. Imported from immuneACCESS, the table was reduced by TCRdb to in-frame sequences with V and J called. These copies leave out some clones; in studies compared against another copy, an unresolved V gene accounts for under half, and the cause of the remainder is not known. The sample profile shows tens of thousands of clones; around 85% of them were found once. The ten top clones hold around 1.7% of the sample.

Spanning cysteine to phenylalanine, the CDR3 consists of 16 amino acids. The DNA shown is the 48-base CDR3, in frame from base 1. For this chain, trimming is 3 bases at the V end and 5 bases at the J end, and the number of junction bases without a gene match is 10. CDR1 and CDR2, looked up from the germline V gene (reference sequence), are MNHEY and SMNVEV. Summary of the overall study and its limitations: After ivuxolimab, more expanded clones were found on average in CD8+ T cells than in CD4+ T cells. Low levels of normalized T-cell clonal expansion were also seen in some patients who did not respond. Clonal expansion of both CD4+ and CD8+ blood T cells was observed from baseline to week 6 at doses 0.1 to 3.0 mg/kg. Antigen specificity was not determined for the clonally expanded peripheral T cells. Partial responders in the 0.1-3.0 mg/kg groups had among the lowest normalized peripheral clonal expansion, especially among CD8+ T cells.

This clonotype was sampled from an adult with an advanced solid tumor such as melanoma, head and neck, liver or kidney cancer. Sequencing used CD4+ or CD8+ T cells sorted from blood, obtained in a trial of the OX40 agonist ivuxolimab. The rearrangement joined TRBV27 to TRBJ1-1; TRBD1 agrees with 9 junctional bases. The nucleotides read TGTGCCAGCAGTTTGCACAGGGGGCGCCCCTGGACTGAAGCTTTCTTT. This sequence encodes CASSLHRGRPWTEAFF.